This T cell receptor (beta chain) derives from a study of cytomegalovirus exposure and HLA in healthy donors. Study overall: From some 190 million T cells, an earlier analysis saw approximately 110 million unique TCR beta sequences. Findings and limits, study-wide: In the analysis, some V segments, TRBV6-2 and TRBV6-3 included, were excluded as indistinguishable. According to reports, the classifier identified cytomegalovirus status with high specificity and sensitivity.

As for this clone: Its antigen is currently unknown.

13 Jbeta primers and 60 Vbeta primers were used for the PCR. Generated by immunoSEQ multiplex PCR, the TCRdb table keeps only in-frame clones and is missing some. The table shows some 130,000 clones, with roughly 85% occurring only once. V gave up 4 bases and J gave up 10 bases, with 9 bases separating them. Germline V lookup: CDR1 ENHRY, CDR2 SYGVKD. This CDR3 has 11 residues. The specimen was PBMCs. The rearrangement joins TRBV10-3 to TRBJ2-3; tentative D call: TRBD2 (5 bases). The TCR was taken from a man between 40 and 49 years old in good health and CMV-seropositive. CDR3 region: CAISGESAQYF. The CDR3 coding sequence is TGTGCCATCAGTGGGGAGTCTGCGCAGTATTTT.